This T cell receptor (beta chain) was found in a study of cytomegalovirus exposure and HLA in healthy donors. To note about this clone: Its specificity is unknown.

Overall study findings and caveats: Analysis was carried out at a later point, and it linked a missense DCLRE1C variant to TCR beta V- and J-gene trimming.

Trimming took off 6 bases at V and 2 bases at J, with 20 bases between the two ends. The CDR3 extends over 17 amino acids. PCR primers comprised 60 Vbeta and 13 Jbeta primers. Produced via immunoSEQ multiplex PCR; TCRdb's table is partial and in-frame only. The sample includes 150,000 to 180,000 clones, roughly three quarters seen only once; the top ten take 7.7%. Sequencing was performed on PBMCs. The receptor comes from a man aged 25 to 40 in good health and CMV-seropositive. The genes are TRBV23-1 and TRBJ1-5, with a weak D call TRBD1 (5 bases). TRBV23-1 is known as an ORF, though its function is uncertain. The CDR3 DNA reads as TGCGCCAGCAGACTGCCCCGGGTAGGGGCTGGCAATCAGCCCCAGCATTTT. Its translation is CASRLPRVGAGNQPQHF.